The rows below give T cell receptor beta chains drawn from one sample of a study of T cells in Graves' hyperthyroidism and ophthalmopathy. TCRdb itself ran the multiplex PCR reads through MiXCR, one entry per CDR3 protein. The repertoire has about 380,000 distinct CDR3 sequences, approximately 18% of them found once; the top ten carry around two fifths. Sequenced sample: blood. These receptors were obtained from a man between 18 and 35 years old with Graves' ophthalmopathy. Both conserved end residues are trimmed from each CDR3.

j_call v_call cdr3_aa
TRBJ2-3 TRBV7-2 ASSLGGRHTDTQY
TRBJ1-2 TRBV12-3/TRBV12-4 ASTEGRRNYGYT
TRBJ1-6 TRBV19 ASSIAQETLSPLH
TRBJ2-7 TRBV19 ASSPFGTGDYEQY
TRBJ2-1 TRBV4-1 ASSQGFARRLRNEQF
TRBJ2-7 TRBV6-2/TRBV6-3 ASRAPGGGTWYEQY
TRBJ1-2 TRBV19 ASSIQGWDYGYT
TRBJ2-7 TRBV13 ASSFSRQGSSYEQY
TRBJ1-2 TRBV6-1 ASRETPGNHGYT
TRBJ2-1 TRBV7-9 ASSLVRGFQDEQF
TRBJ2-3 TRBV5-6 ASTSRDRELAQY
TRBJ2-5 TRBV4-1 ASSQDVGELRGSQY
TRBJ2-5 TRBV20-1 SARDLQAETQY
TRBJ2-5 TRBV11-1 ASSLGTVDTQY
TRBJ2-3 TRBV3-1 ASSQVSGGAPRSQDTQY
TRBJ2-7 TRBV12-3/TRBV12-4 ASSWRAGSGEQY
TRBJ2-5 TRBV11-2 ASSHLRGRTSGTQY
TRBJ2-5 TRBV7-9 ASSLEVMEKTQY
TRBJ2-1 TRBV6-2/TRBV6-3 ASSRAPFWEQF
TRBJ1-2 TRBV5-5 ASSFPRQGYGYT
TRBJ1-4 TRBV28 ASTKPGQDNEKLF
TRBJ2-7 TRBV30 AWSGGEQY
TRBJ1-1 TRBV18 ASSPTAGKGAF
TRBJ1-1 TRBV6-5 ASSYLARYTEAF
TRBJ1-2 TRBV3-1 ASSVRGGYT
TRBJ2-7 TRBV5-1 ASSFGAGSDEQY